The subject of this entry is one T cell receptor (beta chain). This entry belongs to a study of blood T cell repertoires in COVID-19. Sequencing was performed with immunoSEQ multiplex PCR; in TCRdb, only in-frame clones are kept and a portion is missing. The sample includes under 60,000 clones, around 75% seen only once; the top ten take about 25%. V gave up 4 bases and J gave up 2 bases; unmatched junction bases: 10. This CDR3 is 16 amino acids long. The germline gives CDR1 LGHDT, CDR2 YNNKEL (reference sequence). The chain has TRBV3-1 (or the pseudogene TRBV3-2) and TRBJ2-5; 7 bases are shared with TRBD2. The sequenced material came from peripheral blood. The sequence came from a human donor in a cohort sampled during active COVID-19. DNA of the CDR3: TGTGCCAGCAGCCCCCAAGTCCTAGCGGTTCAAGAGACCCAGTACTTC. Protein sequence: CASSPQVLAVQETQYF.